This TCR beta chain was profiled in a study of PD-1 blockade in mismatch repair-deficient tumors. This clone came up once. Clones were read by immunoSEQ multiplex PCR, and TCRdb kept only the in-frame ones, dropping some. The repertoire holds tens of thousands of clones, with around 79% as singletons. Trimming stripped 6 bases from V and 5 bases from J, with 10 bases between. The germline CDR1 and CDR2 sequences are SGHTA and FQGNSA. The CDR3 covers 13 residues. The TCR originated in an adult with mismatch repair-deficient cancer. The rearrangement links TRBV7-2 to TRBJ2-2, with D perhaps matching TRBD2 (5 bases). Sequencing was performed on peripheral blood, taken 4 weeks after starting pembrolizumab. The CDR3 sequence is CASRWTATGELFF. Here the CDR3 DNA reads TGTGCCAGCAGGTGGACTGCAACCGGGGAGCTGTTTTTT. The complete variable domain, with remaining parts taken from reference TRBV7-2 and TRBJ2-2, reads GAGVSQSPSNKVTEKGKDVELRCDPISGHTALYWYRQSLGQGLEFLIYFQGNSAPDKSGLPSDRFSAERTGGSVSTLTIQRTQQEDSAVYLCASRWTATGELFFGEGSRLTVL.